This TCR beta chain emerged from a study of beta chain features in type 1 diabetes. Study details: Age and gender were similar between patients and healthy donors, as were cell yields. Examination covered around 100 million sorted cells spanning all samples. Broader study findings: PCR might favor shorter templates, equally in patients and controls.

Markers CD45RO/CCR7/CD25/CD127/CD95/CD27 served to sort CD4+ naive, central memory, regulatory and stem cell-like memory cells. Sequencing targeted expressed TCRB transcripts, as all isolated RNA had been reverse transcribed. The data were produced by immunoSEQ multiplex PCR, yet TCRdb's version contains in-frame clones alone and is incomplete. Here the sample spans 120,000 to 150,000 clones, about 9.4% being singletons. The CDR3 spans 15 residues. Trimming took off 8 bases at V and 0 bases at J, with 11 bases between the two ends. In this sample, this clone turned up a few times. What it recognizes is unknown.

The receptor comes from a man aged 18 to 29 in good health. Sample: naive CD4+ T cells from blood. V is TRBV23-1 and J is TRBJ1-6; D is undetermined. TRBV23-1 is an ORF for which the function is uncertain. CDR3 amino acids: CASPRTCSYNSPLHF. CDR3 nucleotides: TGCGCCAGCCCCCGGACTTGCTCCTATAATTCACCCCTCCACTTT.